Following are 24 T cell receptor beta chains from one sample sequenced in a study of blood T cell repertoires in COVID-19. Data came from immunoSEQ multiplex PCR; TCRdb stores just in-frame clones and leaves some out. The sample has some 200,000 clones; around 87% are singletons. Sequencing was done on a sample of PBMCs or T cells enriched from blood (not recorded which). These receptors came from a woman aged 25 to 45 who had recovered from COVID-19.

J is TRBJ1-3 and V is TRBV4-3, with no clear D. The length of the CDR3 is 16 residues. Germline values: CDR1 LGHNA, CDR2 YSLEER. V was shortened by 0 bases and J by 7 bases, with 16 bases between the two germline ends. The CDR3 nucleotides read TGCGCCAGCAGCCAAGATCCCCGGGGTCCGGGTAACACCATATATTTT. Translation gives CASSQDPRGPGNTIYF.

The genes are TRBV12-5 and TRBJ1-5, with a tentative D call TRBD1 (5 bases). Germline CDR1 LGHNT, CDR2 FRNRAP. The germline V and J ends were trimmed by 6 bases and 9 bases, with 12 bases remaining between them. The CDR3 is 12 amino acids. CDR3 sequence reads: CASGGDSRPQHF. The DNA for the CDR3 is TGTGCTAGTGGCGGAGACAGCCGGCCCCAGCATTTT.

The chain uses TRBV19 and TRBJ1-4; 8 nucleotides agree with TRBD1. Germline V gene sequence: CDR1 LNHDA, CDR2 SQIVND (reference sequence). The CDR3 sequence is 14 residues long. V lost 5 bases and J lost 7; bases outside the gene matches: 6. The CDR3, as DNA: TGTGCCAGTAGTCCCCGGACAGGGTCTGAAAAACTGTTTTTT. It translates to CASSPRTGSEKLFF.

The rearrangement joins TRBV29-1 to TRBJ1-1, with D uncertain. Germline V gene sequence: CDR1 SQVTM, CDR2 ANQGSEA. V lost 4 bases and J 6 bases, leaving 12 bases between the germline ends. The length of the CDR3 is 12 residues. This CDR3 reads CSVAGWRSEAFF. The CDR3, as DNA: TGCAGCGTTGCCGGGTGGAGGTCTGAAGCTTTCTTT.

This clone was counted once. The gene calls are TRBV5-6 and TRBJ1-1, with 9 bases aligning to TRBD1. V shed 4 bases, J shed 6 bases, and the junction held 4 bases outside the gene matches. The CDR3 consists of 13 residues. Germline CDR1 is SGHDT and CDR2 is YYEEEE. The CDR3 loop reads CASSTGGWAEAFF. CDR3 nucleotide sequence: TGTGCCAGCAGCACAGGGGGCTGGGCTGAAGCTTTCTTT. Drawing the rest from reference TRBV5-6 and TRBJ1-1, the complete variable domain is DAGVTQSPTHLIKTRGQQVTLRCSPKSGHDTVSWYQQALGQGPQFIFQYYEEEERQRGNFPDRFSGHQFPNYSSELNVNALLLGDSALYLCASSTGGWAEAFFGQGTRLTVV.

V is TRBV11-3 and J is TRBJ2-1, with TRBD1 matching over 10 bases. Germline lookup yields CDR1 SGHNT and CDR2 YENEEA. Losses at the gene ends were 5 bases for V and 5 bases for J; bases not matched to a gene: 6. This CDR3 spans 15 amino acids. The CDR3, as DNA: TGTGCCAGCAGCCCATGGACAGGGGGGAACAATGAGCAGTTCTTC. Its translation is CASSPWTGGNNEQFF.

The rearrangement links TRBV2 to TRBJ1-2, with D possibly being TRBD1 (5 bases). The germline V gene has CDR1 SNHLY and CDR2 FYNNEI. The CDR3 consists of 15 residues. Trimming left V 2 bases short and J 4 bases short, with 14 bases between. The CDR3 DNA is TGTGCCAGCAGTGAAAGGAAGGGGATGGTCTATGGCTACACCTTC. Translated: CASSERKGMVYGYTF.

The chain recombines TRBV7-8 with TRBJ2-3; 10 bases fit TRBD2. Germline V gene lookup returns CDR1 SGHVS and CDR2 FQNEAQ. The CDR3 extends over 16 amino acids. J lost 5 bases, V lost 3 bases, and 8 bases had no gene match. DNA of the CDR3: TGTGCCAGCAGCTTGGCCCTAGCGGGAGACGGAGATACGCAGTATTTT. The encoded protein is CASSLALAGDGDTQYF.

In this sample, this clone turned up a few times. The gene calls are TRBV7-3 and TRBJ2-1, with D tentatively TRBD1 (6 bases). Trimming took 5 bases from V and 0 from J, leaving 14 bases between them. This CDR3 has 16 residues. Germline values: CDR1 SGHTA, CDR2 FQGTGA. The CDR3 sequence: CASSLAGVGSYNEQFF. The CDR3 DNA is TGTGCCAGCAGCCTCGCAGGGGTGGGCTCCTACAATGAGCAGTTCTTC. The variable domain in full, with the rest retrieved from reference TRBV7-3 and TRBJ2-1, is GAGVSQTPSNKVTEKGKYVELRCDPISGHTALYWYRQSLGQGPEFLIYFQGTGAADDSGLPNDRFFAVRPEGSVSTLKIQRTERGDSAVYLCASSLAGVGSYNEQFFGPGTRLTVL.

This chain joins TRBV2 and TRBJ2-7; TRBD1 is a possible D gene (6 bases). The CDR3 length is 12 residues. Germline lookup yields CDR1 SNHLY and CDR2 FYNNEI. V was pared by 5 bases and J by 4 bases, with 9 bases between. CDR3 DNA: TGTGCCAGCAGTAGACAGGTGTACGAGCAGTACTTC. It translates to CASSRQVYEQYF.

The chain has TRBV7-9 and TRBJ1-2; 7 nucleotides align to TRBD1. This CDR3 is 15 amino acids long. Germline V gives CDR1 SEHNR, CDR2 FQNEAQ (reference sequence). V trimming: 7 bases; J trimming: 3 bases; junction bases outside the gene matches: 11. The CDR3 loop reads CASNDRTGSYYGYTF. The CDR3 nucleotides read TGTGCCAGCAACGATCGGACAGGATCCTACTATGGCTACACCTTC.

The chain couples TRBV2 to TRBJ2-5; 7 bases align to TRBD1. Unmatched junction bases numbered 4, after V lost 2 bases and J lost 4 bases. CDR3 length: 14 residues. CDR1 SNHLY and CDR2 FYNNEI come from the germline V gene. The CDR3 loop reads CASSELTGLETQYF. The CDR3 DNA reads as TGTGCCAGCAGTGAACTGACAGGGTTAGAGACCCAGTACTTC. Together with reference TRBV2 and TRBJ2-5, the CDR3 gives the full variable domain: EPEVTQTPSHQVTQMGQEVILRCVPISNHLYFYWYRQILGQKVEFLVSFYNNEISEKSEIFDDQFSVERPDGSNFTLKIRSTKLEDSAMYFCASSELTGLETQYFGPGTRLLVL.

The J gene is TRBJ1-3, the V gene TRBV30; the D is unclear. The CDR3 is 13 amino acids. CDR1 is GTSNPN, CDR2 SVGIG, per germline (reference sequence). V lost 0 bases and J 0 bases, leaving 3 bases between the germline ends. The CDR3 nucleotides read TGTGCCTGGAGTGTGAGCTCTGGAAACACCATATATTTT. This gives the protein CAWSVSSGNTIYF.

V is TRBV19 and J is TRBJ1-6; D is unresolved. Germline assignment: CDR1 LNHDA and CDR2 SQIVND (reference sequence). The CDR3 covers 13 residues. V shed 7 bases and J shed 6 bases, with 10 bases lying between them. CDR3 in amino acids: CASTLSRNSPLHF. In DNA form, the CDR3 reads TGTGCCAGTACCTTGAGTCGTAATTCACCCCTCCACTTT.

The V gene is TRBV11-2, the J gene TRBJ2-1, with 8 bases that match TRBD2. Germline trimming cut 0 bases from V and 9 bases from J; bases unmatched to any gene: 10. Germline V gene sequence: CDR1 SGHAT, CDR2 FQNNGV. CDR3 size: 16 residues. The CDR3 is CASSLDPGRGLGEQFF. The CDR3 DNA is TGTGCCAGCAGCTTAGATCCCGGGAGGGGGTTGGGTGAGCAGTTCTTC.

V is TRBV12-3 or TRBV12-4 and J is TRBJ2-1; 8 bases match TRBD2. V lost 7 bases, J lost 11 bases, and 10 bases stayed unmatched. The CDR3 is 13 residues long. CDR3 sequence (DNA): TGTGCCAGCAAACCGGGAGGGCCGGGAAAGCAGTTCTTC. Its protein is CASKPGGPGKQFF.

This chain links TRBV11-2 with TRBJ1-6; D possibly corresponds to TRBD1 (5 bases). The CDR3 totals 17 residues. Germline V gene lookup returns CDR1 SGHAT and CDR2 FQNNGV. Trimming took off 5 bases at V and 8 bases at J, with 22 bases between the two ends. CDR3 residues: CASSPGATTLLDSPLHF. The CDR3 DNA reads as TGTGCCAGCAGCCCTGGGGCCACCACCCTTCTAGATTCACCCCTCCACTTT.

The chain joins TRBV6-2 or TRBV6-3 to TRBJ1-4, with 8 bases identical to TRBD1. Germline V CDR1 and CDR2: MNHEY, SVGEGT. V shed 5 bases, J shed 8 bases, and the junction held 13 bases outside the gene matches. The CDR3 sequence is 16 residues long. The DNA of the CDR3 is TGTGCCAGCAGTCAACTGGAACGACAGGGGAGAGAAAAACTGTTTTTT. This encodes CASSQLERQGREKLFF.

This clone is a singleton in its sample. J is TRBJ1-3 and V is TRBV6-4, with D uncertain. The CDR3 contains 15 residues. The germline V and J ends were trimmed by 6 bases and 0 bases, with 12 bases remaining between them. Germline V gene data show CDR1 as MRHNA and CDR2 as SNTAGT. DNA for the CDR3: TGTGCCAGCAGGGGGAGGGTCAGCTCTGGAAACACCATATATTTT. As protein: CASRGRVSSGNTIYF.

The V call is TRBV9, the J call TRBJ1-1, with a tentative D call TRBD1 (6 bases). Germline assignment: CDR1 SGDLS and CDR2 YYNGEE. This CDR3 is built from 15 residues. Trimming removed 0 bases from V and 4 bases from J, with 13 bases in between. The CDR3 DNA reads as TGTGCCAGCAGCGTAGCTCGGGGGGGCGGCACTGAAGCTTTCTTT. Protein product: CASSVARGGGTEAFF.

The V and J genes are TRBV18 and TRBJ2-3; tentative D call: TRBD2 (6 bases). CDR3 length: 18 residues. Germline CDR1 KGHSH, CDR2 LQKENI. V lost 5 bases and J lost 6, with 27 bases in between. CDR3 in DNA: TGTGCCAGCTCAGGGCAGAAATGGGACTCACTAGTATATGATACGCAGTATTTT. As protein: CASSGQKWDSLVYDTQYF.

The rearrangement uses TRBV19 and TRBJ2-5; TRBD1 matches 7 bases. From germline, CDR1 is LNHDA and CDR2 SQIVND (reference sequence). The ends lost 9 bases at V and 3 bases at J; junction bases unmatched: 10. The CDR3 has 14 amino acids. In nucleotides, the CDR3 is TGTGCCAGCTCAACCGGGACAGATGAAGAGACCCAGTACTTC. Translating it yields CASSTGTDEETQYF.

This rearrangement joins TRBV19 to TRBJ1-1; 7 bases agree with TRBD1. CDR3 length equals 14 residues. The germline V gene has CDR1 LNHDA and CDR2 SQIVND (reference sequence). J was trimmed by 1 base and V by 5 bases; bases with no gene match: 4. For the CDR3, the DNA is TGTGCCAGTAGTCAAACAGGGGAGAACACTGAAGCTTTCTTT. Its protein is CASSQTGENTEAFF.

This chain connects TRBV7-3 to TRBJ2-1; 7 nucleotides match TRBD1. Germline-derived CDR1 and CDR2 are SGHTA and FQGTGA. This CDR3 is built from 20 residues. The V segment lost 5 bases and the J segment 3 bases; nucleotides outside the gene matches: 22. The CDR3 region has the DNA TGTGCCAGCAGCCCTAATCCCAGAGCCCGACAGGGCCCCATCTACAATGAGCAGTTCTTC. As protein: CASSPNPRARQGPIYNEQFF.